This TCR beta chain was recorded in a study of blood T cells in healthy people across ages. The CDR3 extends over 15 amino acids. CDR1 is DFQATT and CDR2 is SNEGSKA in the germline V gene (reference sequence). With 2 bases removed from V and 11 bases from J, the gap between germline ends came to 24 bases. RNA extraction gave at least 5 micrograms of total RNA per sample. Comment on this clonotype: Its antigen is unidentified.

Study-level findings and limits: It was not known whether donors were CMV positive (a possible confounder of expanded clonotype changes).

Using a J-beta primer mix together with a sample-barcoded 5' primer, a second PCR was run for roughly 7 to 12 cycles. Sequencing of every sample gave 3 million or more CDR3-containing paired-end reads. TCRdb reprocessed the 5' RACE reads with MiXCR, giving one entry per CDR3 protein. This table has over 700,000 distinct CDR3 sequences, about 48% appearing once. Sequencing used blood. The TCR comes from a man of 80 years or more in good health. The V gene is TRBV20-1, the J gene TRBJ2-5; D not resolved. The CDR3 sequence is CSARTPVRPNTEQYF. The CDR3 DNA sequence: TGCAGTGCTAGAACCCCCGTGAGGCCCAACACTGAGCAGTACTTC.